The 18 T cell receptor beta chains reported below all come from one sample, sequenced in a study of beta chain features in type 1 diabetes. Sequencing targeted expressed TCRB transcripts, as all isolated RNA had been reverse transcribed. Only in-frame clones appear in the TCRdb table, and some are missing; sequencing was by immunoSEQ multiplex PCR. The table lists tens of thousands of clones, around 32% of them singletons. The sequenced material came from stem cell memory CD4+ T cells from blood. These receptors originate from a woman under 30 in good health.

The rearrangement joins TRBV30 to TRBJ2-7; D is unclear. The CDR3 spans 11 residues. V was shortened by 2 bases and J by 4 bases, with 6 bases between the two germline ends. Germline CDR1 is GTSNPN and CDR2 is SVGIG (reference sequence). This CDR3 is CAWSKTYEQYF. CDR3 sequence (DNA): TGTGCCTGGAGTAAGACTTACGAGCAGTACTTC. Drawing the rest from reference TRBV30 and TRBJ2-7, the complete variable domain is SQTIHQWPATLVQPVGSPLSLECTVEGTSNPNLYWYRQAAGRGLQLLFYSVGIGQISSEVPQNLSASRPQDRQFILSSKKLLLSDSGFYLCAWSKTYEQYFGPGTRLTVT.

V gene TRBV6-1 combines with J gene TRBJ1-1, with TRBD1 as a possible D gene (6 bases). The CDR3 covers 13 residues. Looked up from germline, CDR1 is MNHNS and CDR2 is SASEGT. Trimming took 9 bases from V and 1 from J, leaving 12 bases between them. The CDR3 loop reads CASQTGPNTEAFF. As DNA, the CDR3 is TGTGCCAGTCAGACAGGACCGAACACTGAAGCTTTCTTT.

This chain joins TRBV6-5 and TRBJ1-2; 7 bases align to TRBD1. Germline CDR1 is MNHEY and CDR2 is SVGAGI. The CDR3 runs 13 residues. The V gene end was trimmed by 4 bases and the J gene end by 8 bases; junction bases not matched to a gene: 7. The CDR3 region is CASSFGTVGGYTF. The CDR3 DNA follows: TGTGCCAGCAGTTTCGGGACAGTGGGGGGCTACACCTTC.

V and J are TRBV19 and TRBJ1-5; D uncertain. CDR3 length: 15 amino acids. Germline-derived CDR1 and CDR2 are LNHDA and SQIVND (reference sequence). V was cut by 4 bases and J by 0 bases, with 10 bases left in between. The CDR3 region has the DNA TGTGCCAGTAGTAGCAGCTCGGGTAGCAATCAGCCCCAGCATTTT. Amino acids: CASSSSSGSNQPQHF.

The J gene is TRBJ2-3, the V gene TRBV6-5; possible D gene TRBD2, 6 bases. CDR3 length: 14 amino acids. Germline CDR1 is MNHEY and CDR2 is SVGAGI. V was cut by 8 bases and J by 2 bases, with 14 bases left in between. CDR3 coding DNA: TGTGCCAGCTCGGGGACTGCGACCACAGATACGCAGTATTTT. Translated: CASSGTATTDTQYF.

The rearrangement uses TRBV5-1 and TRBJ2-2, with 8 bases lining up with TRBD2. Germline trimming cut 1 base from V and 0 bases from J; bases unmatched to any gene: 8. This CDR3 has 18 residues. Per the germline V gene, CDR1 is SGHRS and CDR2 is YFSETQ. For the CDR3, the DNA is TGCGCCAGCAGCTTGCTTAGCGGGGAATTCGCGAACACCGGGGAGCTGTTTTTT. Translated, it gives CASSLLSGEFANTGELFF.

The J gene is TRBJ1-2, the V gene TRBV7-3; TRBD1 matches 7 bases. The V segment lost 4 bases and the J segment 13 bases; nucleotides outside the gene matches: 15. This CDR3 region has 14 residues. Germline V gene sequence: CDR1 SGHTA, CDR2 FQGTGA. The CDR3 nucleotides read TGTGCCAGCAGCTCCGTCCCGGGACAGAAGGATCTCACCTTC. Protein sequence: CASSSVPGQKDLTF.

The chain has TRBV6-1 and TRBJ1-6; 8 bases align to TRBD1. CDR1 and CDR2 (germline): MNHNS, SASEGT. Germline trimming cut 5 bases from V and 7 bases from J; bases unmatched to any gene: 4. CDR3 length: 14 amino acids. The CDR3, as DNA: TGTGCCAGCAGTTATCAGGGGGCAAATTCACCCCTCCACTTT. This translates into CASSYQGANSPLHF.

The rearrangement links TRBV9 to TRBJ2-3, with 8 bases fitting TRBD2. Germline V lookup: CDR1 SGDLS, CDR2 YYNGEE. The V gene end was trimmed by 0 bases and the J gene end by 1 base; junction bases not matched to a gene: 10. CDR3 size: 18 residues. The CDR3 here is CASSVATGGSGGTDTQYF. The CDR3 nucleotides are TGTGCCAGCAGCGTAGCTACAGGAGGTAGCGGGGGCACAGATACGCAGTATTTT.

In the case of this clone: At one of its ends the junction is not consistent with the germline gene, which may arise from a read error. The CDR3 is CASNLGDSFYEQYF. The CDR3 DNA reads as TGCGCCAGCAACTTGGGGGACAGTTTCTACGAGCAGTACTTC. The chain combines TRBV5-1 with TRBJ2-7, with 7 positions matching TRBD1. The length of the CDR3 is 14 residues. Germline V gene data show CDR1 as SGHRS and CDR2 as YFSETQ.

Only a few counts were recorded for this clone. The chain combines TRBV9 with TRBJ2-5; 9 bases map to TRBD1. Germline lookup yields CDR1 SGDLS and CDR2 YYNGEE. The CDR3 covers 15 residues. V trimming: 4 bases; J trimming: 4 bases; junction bases outside the gene matches: 8. The CDR3 sequence is CASSRIGQGTETQYF. The CDR3 region has the DNA TGTGCCAGCAGCAGGATAGGACAGGGGACAGAGACCCAGTACTTC.

This clone appeared once. J is TRBJ2-2 and V is TRBV9, with TRBD2 identical over 11 bases. The V segment lost 4 bases and the J segment 5 bases; nucleotides outside the gene matches: 4. The germline V gene has CDR1 SGDLS and CDR2 YYNGEE. CDR3 length: 15 amino acids. The CDR3: CASSSRTSGTGELFF. Here the CDR3 DNA reads TGTGCCAGCAGCTCCCGGACTAGCGGGACCGGGGAGCTGTTTTTT. Combining the CDR3 with reference TRBV9 and TRBJ2-2 gives the whole variable domain DSGVTQTPKHLITATGQRVTLRCSPRSGDLSVYWYQQSLDQGLQFLIQYYNGEERAKGNILERFSAQQFPDLHSELNLSSLELGDSALYFCASSSRTSGTGELFFGEGSRLTVL.

This chain joins TRBV2 and TRBJ2-2; 16 nucleotides line up with TRBD2. This CDR3 has 14 amino acids. Trimming cost V 11 bases and J 7 bases; bases outside gene matches: 4. Germline V gives CDR1 SNHLY, CDR2 FYNNEI. The CDR3 region has the DNA TGTGCCGGGACTAGCGGGGGGGTCATCGGGGAGCTGTTTTTT. It translates to CAGTSGGVIGELFF. Full variable domain (remainder filled in from reference TRBV2 and TRBJ2-2): EPEVTQTPSHQVTQMGQEVILRCVPISNHLYFYWYRQILGQKVEFLVSFYNNEISEKSEIFDDQFSVERPDGSNFTLKIRSTKLEDSAMYFCAGTSGGVIGELFFGEGSRLTVL.

This chain uses TRBV5-6 with TRBJ2-7, with 9 positions matching TRBD1. Germline V lookup: CDR1 SGHDT, CDR2 YYEEEE. CDR3 length: 15 residues. V dropped 4 bases and J dropped 6; count of bases not matched to a gene: 11. The CDR3 DNA reads as TGTGCCAGCAGCCCAGGCCGGGACAGGGCCCGCGAGCAGTACTTC. Protein sequence: CASSPGRDRAREQYF.

Only a few counts were recorded for this clone. The CDR3 sequence is CASSPGTVSYEQYF. CDR3 nucleotides: TGTGCCAGCAGCCCCGGGACAGTCTCCTACGAGCAGTACTTC. The chain joins TRBV27 to TRBJ2-7; the match to TRBD1 covers 7 bases. V lost 6 bases and J lost 0; bases outside the gene matches: 5. This CDR3 comprises 14 residues. Germline-derived CDR1 and CDR2 are MNHEY and SMNVEV (reference sequence).

There are a few counts of this clone. The chain joins TRBV19 to TRBJ2-7; 9 positions agree with TRBD2. This CDR3 has 14 amino acids. The trim removed 6 bases at V and 5 bases at J, leaving 8 bases unmatched. Germline V gene sequence: CDR1 LNHDA, CDR2 SQIVND (reference sequence). CDR3 sequence: CASRRQAGGHEQYF. In DNA, the CDR3 is TGTGCCAGTAGGAGGCAAGCGGGAGGACACGAGCAGTACTTC.

This clone was observed a few times. The rearrangement joins TRBV28 to TRBJ2-2; D not resolved. Germline-derived CDR1 and CDR2 are MDHEN and SYDVKM. CDR3 length: 14 amino acids. The V end was cut by 6 bases, the J end by 5 bases, with 13 bases between. The CDR3 DNA follows: TGTGCCAGCAGGAGAAATCAAGCAACCGGGGAGCTGTTTTTT. Its translation: CASRRNQATGELFF.

Only a few counts were recorded for this clone. The chain has TRBV6-5 and TRBJ2-5; 11 bases line up with TRBD2. The CDR3 totals 13 residues. Unmatched junction bases numbered 2, after V lost 7 bases and J lost 4 bases. In germline, CDR1 is MNHEY, CDR2 SVGAGI. CDR3 protein: CASKLAGGETQYF. The CDR3 bases are TGTGCCAGCAAGCTAGCGGGGGGAGAGACCCAGTACTTC.